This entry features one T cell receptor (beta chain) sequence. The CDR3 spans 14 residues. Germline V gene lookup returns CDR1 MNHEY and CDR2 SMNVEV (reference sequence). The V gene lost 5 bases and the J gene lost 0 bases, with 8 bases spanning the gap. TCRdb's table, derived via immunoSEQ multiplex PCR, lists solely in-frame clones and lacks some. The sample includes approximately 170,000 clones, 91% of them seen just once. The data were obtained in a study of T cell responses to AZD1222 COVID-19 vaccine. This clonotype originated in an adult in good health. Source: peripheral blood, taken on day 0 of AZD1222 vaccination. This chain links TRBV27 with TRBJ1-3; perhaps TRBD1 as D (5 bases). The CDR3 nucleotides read TGTGCCAGCAGTAAAGGGGACTCTGGAAACACCATATATTTT. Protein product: CASSKGDSGNTIYF.